Listed below are T cell receptor beta chains from one sample, sequenced in a study of glioma-infiltrating T cells. One entry per CDR3 protein results from TCRdb running MiXCR on the multiplex PCR reads. The sample carries about 140,000 distinct CDR3 sequences, 35% to 50% recorded once. What was sequenced was glioma tissue, nonneoplastic brain tissue, or PBMCs (not recorded which). These TCRs come from a human donor with low-grade glioma or glioblastoma, undergoing nonglioma brain surgery, or in good health (not recorded which). CDR3s include the opening cysteine and the closing phenylalanine or tryptophan. The D gene is left open where the match is weak. Where a row states a size, it is once, few, many or the class of an expanded clone; other rows omit it.

J	D	size	length	V	CDR3
TRBJ2-3	-	-	16	TRBV20-1	CSARDSWLASTDTQYF
TRBJ1-1	-	-	12	TRBV12-3/TRBV12-4	CASSTLGTEAFF
TRBJ2-3	TRBD1	many	14	TRBV7-3	CASSRTGSADTQYF
TRBJ1-5	-	few	13	TRBV20-1	CSNSFGVDQPQHF
TRBJ2-7	-	few	14	TRBV6-1	CAIDEGGAGNEQYF
TRBJ1-1	TRBD1	-	15	TRBV6-1	CARSPRQGADTEAFF
TRBJ1-5	-	-	15	TRBV20-1	CSASPARVSNQPQHF
TRBJ2-3	TRBD1	few	15	TRBV7-2	CASSRDRSRTDTQYF
TRBJ2-1	TRBD2	few	15	TRBV6-1	CASSKSGRLNNEQFF
TRBJ2-3	TRBD2	-	17	TRBV20-1	CSARGYTSPSGRDTQYF
TRBJ1-1	-	-	11	TRBV20-1	CSARDHRRAFF
TRBJ1-1	TRBD1	few	17	TRBV5-1	CASSLLGTGTGSTEAFF
TRBJ1-2	-	-	14	TRBV4-1	CASSQVGNNYGYTF
TRBJ2-1	TRBD1	few	13	TRBV12-3/TRBV12-4	CASRTGGSHEQFF
TRBJ1-1	TRBD1	-	14	TRBV20-1	CSARAGQGVAEAFF
TRBJ2-3	-	-	13	TRBV24-1	CASQGYHTDTQYF
TRBJ1-2	TRBD1	many	14	TRBV12-3/TRBV12-4	CASSRQGANYGYTF
TRBJ1-5	TRBD1	few	15	TRBV28	CASRRQGVGNQPQHF
TRBJ2-3	-	-	14	TRBV2	CASSRWGAVNTQYF
TRBJ1-2	-	many	18	TRBV28	CASSLGTSPPGTNYGYTF
TRBJ1-5	-	-	15	TRBV19	CASQTPGRTHQPQHF
TRBJ1-3	-	few	13	TRBV28	CASSLGFGNTIYF
TRBJ1-5	-	-	13	TRBV7-9	CARSSVGTQPQHF
TRBJ2-2	TRBD1	-	12	TRBV2	CASRPDRVQLFF
TRBJ2-7	-	-	15	TRBV20-1	CSARSWTASSYEQYF
TRBJ1-1	-	-	13	TRBV30	CAWSVDKNTEAFF
TRBJ1-4	-	few	12	TRBV7-2	CASSFINEKLFF
TRBJ2-7	TRBD1	many	14	TRBV20-1	CSARGTGGMYEQYF
TRBJ2-3	TRBD2	few	15	TRBV4-3	CASSQAGGTADTQYF
TRBJ1-5	-	-	12	TRBV9	CASSVGDQPQHF
TRBJ1-1	-	-	14	TRBV3-1	CASSQVIMNTEAFF
TRBJ1-1	-	-	14	TRBV7-9	CASSLALENTEAFF
TRBJ1-5	-	-	13	TRBV20-1	CSAKNSPNQPQHF
TRBJ2-7	TRBD1	few	13	TRBV20-1	CSARGDRGDEQYF
TRBJ2-7	-	-	13	TRBV28	CASSHGVTYEQYF
TRBJ1-1	-	-	15	TRBV3-1	CASSQGVIMNTEAFF
TRBJ2-1	-	-	17	TRBV6-1	CASSRQGQGFLYNEQFF
TRBJ2-3	-	-	11	TRBV29-1	CSVTVADTQYF
TRBJ2-7	-	once	13	TRBV10-3	CAISERGRNEQYF
TRBJ1-1	-	few	15	TRBV6-2/TRBV6-3	CASSYRETRGTEAFF
TRBJ2-5	TRBD2	-	16	TRBV27	CASSPLGRGGRETQYF
TRBJ2-7	-	-	15	TRBV7-2	CASSINPGQLYEQYF
TRBJ1-2	TRBD1	-	14	TRBV18	CASSPADRGPGYTF
TRBJ1-2	TRBD1	-	16	TRBV29-1	CSVEDLTRQGRSGYTF
TRBJ2-2	-	-	12	TRBV6-2/TRBV6-3	CASRDTTGELFF
TRBJ2-3	-	few	15	TRBV20-1	CSAPTRQDHTDTQYF
TRBJ2-7	-	-	13	TRBV3-1	CASAPAAAYEQYF
TRBJ2-7	TRBD1	-	18	TRBV6-1	CASKSPAGTDNYSYDQYF
TRBJ2-5	TRBD1	few	14	TRBV15	CATNLDRAQETQYF
TRBJ2-1	-	-	17	TRBV4-3	CASSREGRGGWLDEQFF
TRBJ1-6	TRBD1	-	13	TRBV27	CASSRTGESPLHF
TRBJ1-1	TRBD1	-	15	TRBV6-2/TRBV6-3	CASSFDRVLWTEAFF
TRBJ1-5	-	-	12	TRBV24-1	CATSADNQPQHF
TRBJ2-1	-	-	13	TRBV6-6	CASTGDPYNEQFF
TRBJ2-7	TRBD2	few	15	TRBV6-2/TRBV6-3	CASSPSGASSYEQYF